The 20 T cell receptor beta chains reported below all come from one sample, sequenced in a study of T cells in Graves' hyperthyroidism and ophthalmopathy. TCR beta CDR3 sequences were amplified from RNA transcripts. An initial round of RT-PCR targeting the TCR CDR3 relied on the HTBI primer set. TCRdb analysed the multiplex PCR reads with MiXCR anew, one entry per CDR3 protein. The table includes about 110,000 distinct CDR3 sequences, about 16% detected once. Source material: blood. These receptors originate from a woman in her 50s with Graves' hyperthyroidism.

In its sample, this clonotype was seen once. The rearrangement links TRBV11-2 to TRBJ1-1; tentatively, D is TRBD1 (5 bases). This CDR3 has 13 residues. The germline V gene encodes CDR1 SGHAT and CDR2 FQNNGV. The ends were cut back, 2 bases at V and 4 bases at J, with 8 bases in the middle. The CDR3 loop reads CASSLYGGTEAFF. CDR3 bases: TGTGCCAGCAGCTTATACGGGGGCACTGAAGCTTTCTTT.

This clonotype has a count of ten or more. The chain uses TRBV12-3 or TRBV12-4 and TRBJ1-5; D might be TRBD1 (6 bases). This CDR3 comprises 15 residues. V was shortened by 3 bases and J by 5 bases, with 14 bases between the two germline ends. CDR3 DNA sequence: TGTGCCAGCAGTTTCATACCGGGGGGCCATCAGCCCCAGCATTTT. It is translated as CASSFIPGGHQPQHF.

CDR3 nucleotides: TGTGCCAGCAGTTTCGGACAGCTCCTCTCTGGAAACACCATATATTTT. Translated: CASSFGQLLSGNTIYF. The rearrangement uses TRBV7-9 and TRBJ1-3, with TRBD1 as a possible D gene (6 bases). This CDR3 is 16 amino acids long. Germline loops: CDR1 SEHNR, CDR2 FQNEAQ (reference sequence). Deletions cut 6 bases from V and 0 bases from J, with 15 bases between.

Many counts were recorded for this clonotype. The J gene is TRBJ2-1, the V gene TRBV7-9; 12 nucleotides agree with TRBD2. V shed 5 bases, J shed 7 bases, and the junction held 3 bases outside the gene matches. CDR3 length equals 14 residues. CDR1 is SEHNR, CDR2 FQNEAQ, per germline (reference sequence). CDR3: CASSHLAGGNEQFF. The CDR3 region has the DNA TGTGCCAGCAGCCATCTAGCGGGAGGGAATGAGCAGTTCTTC.

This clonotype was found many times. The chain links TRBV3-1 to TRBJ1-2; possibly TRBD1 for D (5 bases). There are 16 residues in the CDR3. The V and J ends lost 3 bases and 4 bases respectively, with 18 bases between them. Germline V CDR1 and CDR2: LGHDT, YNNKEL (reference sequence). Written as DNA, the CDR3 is TGTGCCAGCAGCCATTCTGACAGCCGTCTAGTCTATGGCTACACCTTC. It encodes CASSHSDSRLVYGYTF.

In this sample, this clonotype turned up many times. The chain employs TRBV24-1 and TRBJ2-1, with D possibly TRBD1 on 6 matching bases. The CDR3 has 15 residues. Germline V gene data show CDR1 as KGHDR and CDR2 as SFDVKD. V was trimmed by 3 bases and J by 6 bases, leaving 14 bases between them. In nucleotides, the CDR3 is TGTGCCACCAGTGATACAGGGTTTCGAAGCAATGAGCAGTTCTTC. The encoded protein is CATSDTGFRSNEQFF.

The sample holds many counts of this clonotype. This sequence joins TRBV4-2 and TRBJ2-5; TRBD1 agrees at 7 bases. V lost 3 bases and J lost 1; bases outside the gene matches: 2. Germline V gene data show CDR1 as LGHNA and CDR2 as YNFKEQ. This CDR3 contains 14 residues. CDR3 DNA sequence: TGTGCCAGCAGCCAGACAGGGTTCCAAGAGACCCAGTACTTC. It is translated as CASSQTGFQETQYF.

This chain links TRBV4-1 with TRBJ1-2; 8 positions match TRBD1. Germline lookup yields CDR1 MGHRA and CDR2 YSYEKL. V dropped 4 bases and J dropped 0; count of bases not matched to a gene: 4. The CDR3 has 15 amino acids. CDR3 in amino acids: CASSPLGQANYGYTF. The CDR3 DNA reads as TGCGCCAGCAGCCCATTGGGACAGGCTAACTATGGCTACACCTTC.

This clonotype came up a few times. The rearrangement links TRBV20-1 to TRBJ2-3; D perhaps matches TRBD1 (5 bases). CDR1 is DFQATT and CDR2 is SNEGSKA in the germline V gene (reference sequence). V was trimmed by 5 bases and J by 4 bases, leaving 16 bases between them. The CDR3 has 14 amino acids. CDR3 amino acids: CSAPDKGLPDTQYF. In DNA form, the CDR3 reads TGCAGTGCTCCGGACAAGGGCCTCCCAGATACGCAGTATTTT.

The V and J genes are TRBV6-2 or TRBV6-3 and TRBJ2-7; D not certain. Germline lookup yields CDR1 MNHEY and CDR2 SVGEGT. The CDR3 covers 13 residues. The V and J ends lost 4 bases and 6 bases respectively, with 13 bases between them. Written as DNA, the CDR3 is TGTGCCAGCAGTTCGACGACGGCGGCCGAGCAGTACTTC. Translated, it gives CASSSTTAAEQYF.

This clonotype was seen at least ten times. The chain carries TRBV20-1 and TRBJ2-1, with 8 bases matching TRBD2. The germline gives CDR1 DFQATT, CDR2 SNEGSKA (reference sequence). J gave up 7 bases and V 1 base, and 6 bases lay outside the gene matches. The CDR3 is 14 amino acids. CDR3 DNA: TGCAGTGCTAGAGTGACTAGCGAATTAAATGAGCAGTTCTTC. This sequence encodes CSARVTSELNEQFF.

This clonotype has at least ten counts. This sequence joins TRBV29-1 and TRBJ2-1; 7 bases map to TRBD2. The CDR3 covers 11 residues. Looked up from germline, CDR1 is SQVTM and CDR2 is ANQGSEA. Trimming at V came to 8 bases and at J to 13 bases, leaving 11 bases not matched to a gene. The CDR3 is CSCLPGTIQFF. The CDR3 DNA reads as TGCAGCTGCCTCCCCGGGACTATCCAGTTCTTC.

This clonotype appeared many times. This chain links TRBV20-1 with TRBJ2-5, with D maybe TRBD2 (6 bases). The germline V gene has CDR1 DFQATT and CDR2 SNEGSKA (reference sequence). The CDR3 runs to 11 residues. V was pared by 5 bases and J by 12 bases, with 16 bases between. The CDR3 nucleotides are TGCAGTGCTTTAGAGCGGGCGGGCGAGTACTTC. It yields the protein CSALERAGEYF.

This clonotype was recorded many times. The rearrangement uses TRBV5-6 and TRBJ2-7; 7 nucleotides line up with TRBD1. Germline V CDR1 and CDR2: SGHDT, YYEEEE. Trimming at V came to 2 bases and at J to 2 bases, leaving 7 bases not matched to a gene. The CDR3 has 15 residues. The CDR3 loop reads CASSFIQGFPYEQYF. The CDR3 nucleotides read TGTGCCAGCAGCTTTATACAGGGGTTCCCCTACGAGCAGTACTTC.

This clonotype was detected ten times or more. CDR3 sequence: CASSYRGGTSTDTQYF. The CDR3 region has the DNA TGTGCCAGCAGCTACAGGGGGGGCACTAGCACAGATACGCAGTATTTT. V usage is TRBV11-2 and J usage is TRBJ2-3, with D possibly matching TRBD1 (8 bases). Germline V gene data show CDR1 as SGHAT and CDR2 as FQNNGV. Trimming removed 4 bases from V and 0 bases from J, with 14 bases in between. CDR3 length: 16 residues.

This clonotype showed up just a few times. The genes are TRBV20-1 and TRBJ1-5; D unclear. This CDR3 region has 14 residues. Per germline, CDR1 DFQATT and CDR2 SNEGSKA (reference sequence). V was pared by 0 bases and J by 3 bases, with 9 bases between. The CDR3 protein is CSARDWADNQPQHF. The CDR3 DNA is TGCAGTGCTAGAGATTGGGCAGACAATCAGCCCCAGCATTTT.

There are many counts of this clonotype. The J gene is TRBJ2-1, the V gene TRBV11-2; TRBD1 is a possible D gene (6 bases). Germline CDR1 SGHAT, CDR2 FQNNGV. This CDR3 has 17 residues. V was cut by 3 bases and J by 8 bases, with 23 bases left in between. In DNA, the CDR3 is TGTGCCAGCAGCTTTCCGGATTCAGGGGCTACCGCCGATGAGCAGTTCTTC. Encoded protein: CASSFPDSGATADEQFF.

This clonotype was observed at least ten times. CDR3 protein: CASSSGLGKGEQFF. The CDR3 DNA reads as TGTGCCAGCAGTTCGGGACTAGGAAAGGGTGAGCAGTTCTTC. The gene calls are TRBV6-1 and TRBJ2-1, with 8 bases matching TRBD2. With V trimmed by 5 bases and J by 9 bases, 9 bases remained unmatched. CDR1 and CDR2 (germline): MNHNS, SASEGT. This CDR3 has 14 amino acids.

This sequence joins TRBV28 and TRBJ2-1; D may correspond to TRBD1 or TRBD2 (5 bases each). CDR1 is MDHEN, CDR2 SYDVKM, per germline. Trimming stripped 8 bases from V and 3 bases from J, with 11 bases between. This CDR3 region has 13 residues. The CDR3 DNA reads TGTGCCAGCGGGGGTGGGGGCTACAATGAGCAGTTCTTC. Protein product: CASGGGGYNEQFF.

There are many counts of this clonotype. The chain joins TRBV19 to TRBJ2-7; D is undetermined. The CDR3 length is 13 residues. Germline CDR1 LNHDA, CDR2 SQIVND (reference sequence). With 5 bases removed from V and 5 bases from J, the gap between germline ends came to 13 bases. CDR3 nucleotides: TGTGCCAGTAGTGTCGACGGTACGAACGAGCAGTACTTC. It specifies CASSVDGTNEQYF.